Listed below are T cell receptor beta chains from one sample, sequenced in a study of shared T cell receptors in the human thymus. Here immunoSEQ multiplex PCR was the method, and the copy in TCRdb shows in-frame clones only, minus some. Here the sample spans some 640,000 clones, around 87% being singletons. The data were also submitted as part of a second study, on human thymus T cells.

Sequencing used thymocytes. The origin of the receptors is a boy under three years old with a congenital heart defect. Both conserved end residues are part of each CDR3. D genes are given only for firm matches. Size is stated for part of the rows, as once, few or many counts, or as a class when the clone is expanded.

j_call d_call clone_size v_call cdr3_aa cdr3_nt
TRBJ2-2 - - TRBV4-3 CASSQDRVVGELFF TGCGCCAGCAGCCAAGACAGGGTTGTCGGGGAGCTGTTTTTT
TRBJ1-2 - - TRBV20-1 CSAFLPGGYTF TGCAGTGCATTCCTACCGGGTGGCTACACCTTC
TRBJ2-2 TRBD2 - TRBV7-3 CASSLPSGGPNTGELFF TGTGCCAGCAGCTTACCGAGCGGGGGCCCCAACACCGGGGAGCTGTTTTTT
TRBJ2-7 - - TRBV7-6 CASSLLDRPVPGEQYF TGTGCCAGCAGCCTACTTGACAGGCCTGTACCGGGCGAGCAGTACTTC
TRBJ2-2 - once TRBV10-3 CATLSRGLAIFDTGELFF TGTGCCACCCTATCCCGCGGATTAGCCATATTCGACACCGGGGAGCTGTTTTTT
TRBJ2-1 - - TRBV5-6 CASGKVAILFNEQFF TGTGCCAGCGGCAAAGTAGCGATCCTTTTCAATGAGCAGTTCTTC
TRBJ2-2 TRBD1 few TRBV9 CASSPYRGRGGELFF TGTGCCAGCAGCCCCTACAGGGGGCGCGGCGGGGAGCTGTTTTTT
TRBJ2-7 TRBD1 - TRBV5-5 CASSAVHRDRGPKSSYEQYF TGTGCCAGCAGCGCGGTACACCGGGACAGGGGGCCGAAGAGCTCCTACGAGCAGTACTTC
TRBJ2-1 - once TRBV19 CASSIGNVHLNEQFF TGTGCCAGTAGTATCGGGAACGTGCACCTCAATGAGCAGTTCTTC
TRBJ2-2 - - TRBV20-1 CSAKHGELFF TGCAGTGCCAAGCACGGGGAGCTGTTTTTT
TRBJ1-1 - - TRBV10-3 CAISAQGGTEAFF TGTGCCATCAGTGCCCAGGGTGGCACTGAAGCTTTCTTT
TRBJ1-1 - - TRBV4-3 CASSQDRGRTEAFF TGCGCCAGCAGCCAAGATCGGGGTAGGACTGAAGCTTTCTTT
TRBJ2-5 TRBD1 - TRBV25-1 CASRMTGAEETQYF TGTGCCAGCAGGATGACAGGGGCCGAAGAGACCCAGTACTTC
TRBJ1-2 - - TRBV9 CASSVEAGAVAYGYTF TGTGCCAGCAGCGTAGAGGCAGGGGCAGTGGCCTATGGCTACACCTTC
TRBJ1-1 - - TRBV29-1 CSVVPYKNTEAFF TGCAGCGTTGTTCCTTATAAGAACACTGAAGCTTTCTTT
TRBJ2-7 - - TRBV27 CASRGPRLGGYEQYF TGTGCCAGCAGGGGCCCCAGGTTGGGGGGCTACGAGCAGTACTTC
TRBJ2-2 - - TRBV10-3 CAISEKGVPNTGELFF TGTGCCATCAGTGAAAAAGGGGTCCCGAACACCGGGGAGCTGTTTTTT
TRBJ2-3 TRBD2 - TRBV10-3 CAISAAGGRDTQYF TGTGCCATCAGTGCGGCGGGAGGCAGAGATACGCAGTATTTT
TRBJ1-1 TRBD1 - TRBV28 CASRTGSSMNTEAFF TGTGCCAGCAGGACAGGGTCCTCTATGAACACTGAAGCTTTCTTT
TRBJ2-1 TRBD2 - TRBV19 CASSLSGITYNEQFF TGTGCCAGTAGTTTAAGCGGGATAACCTACAATGAGCAGTTCTTC
TRBJ1-4 - once TRBV28 CASRRRQDGEKLFF TGTGCCAGCAGAAGACGACAGGATGGTGAAAAACTGTTTTTT
TRBJ1-2 TRBD1 - TRBV14 CASSPLPGQGDYGYTF TGTGCCAGCAGCCCCCTCCCCGGACAGGGTGACTATGGCTACACCTTC
TRBJ1-1 - once TRBV21-1 CASSITTGENTEAFF TGTGCCAGCAGCATTACCACAGGAGAGAACACTGAAGCTTTCTTT
TRBJ2-2 - - TRBV10-3 CAISEPKEGTSNTGELFF TGTGCCATCAGTGAGCCCAAAGAAGGGACTTCGAACACCGGGGAGCTGTTTTTT
TRBJ2-7 TRBD1 - TRBV5-5 CASSTSGTGLSYEQYF TGTGCCAGCAGCACATCCGGGACAGGCCTCTCCTACGAGCAGTACTTC
TRBJ2-1 TRBD2 - TRBV27 CASSLLPGGPRAGGDGRGQFF TGTGCCAGCAGTTTACTACCTGGGGGCCCTAGGGCGGGAGGGGACGGTAGAGGGCAGTTCTTC
TRBJ2-1 TRBD2 - TRBV10-2 CASSDTSGSDEQFF TGCGCCAGCAGTGACACTAGCGGGAGCGATGAGCAGTTCTTC
TRBJ2-7 - - TRBV14 CASSQEEGGPDEQYF TGTGCCAGCAGCCAAGAAGAGGGGGGGCCCGACGAGCAGTACTTC
TRBJ2-2 TRBD1 once TRBV5-1 CASSLRDRGSDTGELFF TGCGCCAGCAGCTTGAGAGACAGGGGTTCGGACACCGGGGAGCTGTTTTTT
TRBJ2-7 TRBD1 - TRBV5-1 CASSFGQGGYEQYF TGCGCCAGCAGCTTTGGACAGGGCGGGTACGAGCAGTACTTC
TRBJ1-5 TRBD1 - TRBV18 CASSPTGGRQPQHF TGTGCCAGCTCACCTACAGGGGGTAGGCAGCCCCAGCATTTT
TRBJ2-7 TRBD2 - TRBV30 CAWNGTSGSSEQYF TGTGCCTGGAATGGGACTAGCGGGTCCTCCGAGCAGTACTTC
TRBJ2-2 - - TRBV5-1 CASSPRQTGELFF TGCGCCAGCAGCCCTCGACAGACCGGGGAGCTGTTTTTT
TRBJ1-2 - - TRBV6-5 CASGTGSYGYTF TGTGCCAGCGGTACAGGGTCCTATGGCTACACCTTC
TRBJ1-2 - - TRBV5-4 CASSWGGPLPTVSTF TGTGCCAGCAGCTGGGGGGGACCGCTGCCCACCGTGAGCACCTTC
TRBJ1-1 TRBD1 - TRBV9 CASSARWSPTGGGTEAFF TGTGCCAGCAGCGCTAGGTGGTCCCCGACAGGGGGCGGGACTGAAGCTTTCTTT
TRBJ2-1 TRBD2 - TRBV4-1 CASSQDTVSRECPEQFF TGCGCCAGCAGCCAAGACACGGTTTCGCGGGAGTGCCCTGAGCAGTTCTTC
TRBJ2-1 - - TRBV18 CASSPPPGHRTSYNEQFF TGTGCCAGCTCACCACCACCGGGACACCGAACCTCCTACAATGAGCAGTTCTTC
TRBJ2-7 TRBD2 once TRBV28 CASNGLIASGRGYEQYF TGTGCCAGCAACGGTTTAATAGCTAGCGGGAGGGGGTACGAGCAGTACTTC
TRBJ1-2 - - TRBV15 CATSRMSRARNPYGYTF TGTGCCACCAGCAGGATGAGCAGGGCCAGGAACCCCTATGGCTACACCTTC
TRBJ2-7 - - TRBV11-2 CASSLSAKAPESSYEQYF TGTGCCAGCAGCTTATCCGCGAAAGCCCCCGAATCGTCCTACGAGCAGTACTTC
TRBJ2-5 TRBD2 - TRBV6-5 CASTSGLAQETQYF TGTGCCAGCACCTCTGGACTAGCGCAGGAGACCCAGTACTTC
TRBJ1-6 - - TRBV4-3 CASSLSPPGGGNSPLHF TGCGCCAGCAGCCTCAGCCCCCCTGGAGGTGGGAATTCACCCCTCCACTTT
TRBJ1-6 - - TRBV7-2 CASREEGQRSYNSPLHF TGTGCCAGCAGGGAAGAGGGACAAAGATCCTATAATTCACCCCTCCACTTT
TRBJ2-6 - - TRBV5-1 CASATVSGANVLTF TGCGCCAGCGCGACAGTCTCTGGGGCCAACGTCCTGACTTTC
TRBJ1-5 TRBD1 - TRBV19 CASSPGQGVSNQPQHF TGTGCCAGTAGTCCGGGACAGGGTGTAAGCAATCAGCCCCAGCATTTT
TRBJ1-2 - - TRBV4-3 CASSHRAGYGYTF TGCGCCAGCAGCCACAGGGCTGGCTATGGCTACACCTTC
TRBJ1-1 - - TRBV7-9 CASSSLGPQGTEAFF TGTGCCAGCAGCTCACTGGGCCCCCAGGGTACTGAAGCTTTCTTT